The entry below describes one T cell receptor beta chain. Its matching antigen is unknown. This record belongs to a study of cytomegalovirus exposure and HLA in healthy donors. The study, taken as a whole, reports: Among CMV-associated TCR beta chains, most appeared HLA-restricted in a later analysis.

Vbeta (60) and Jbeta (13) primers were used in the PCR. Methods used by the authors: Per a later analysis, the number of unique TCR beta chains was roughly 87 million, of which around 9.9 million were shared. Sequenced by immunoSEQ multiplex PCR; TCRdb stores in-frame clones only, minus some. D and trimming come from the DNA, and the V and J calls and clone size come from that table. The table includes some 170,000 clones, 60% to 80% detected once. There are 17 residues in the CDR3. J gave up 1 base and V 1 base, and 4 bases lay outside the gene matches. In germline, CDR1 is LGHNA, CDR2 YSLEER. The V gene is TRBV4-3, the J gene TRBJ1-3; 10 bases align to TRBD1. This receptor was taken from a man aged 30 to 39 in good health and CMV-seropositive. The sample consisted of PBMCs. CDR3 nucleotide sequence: TGCGCCAGCAGCCAAGTGACAGGGGGCTCTTCTGGAAACACCATATATTTT. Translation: CASSQVTGGSSGNTIYF.